This TCR beta chain comes out of a study of T cells in tuberculosis. Study details: This South African cohort compared adolescents with or without latent tuberculosis against adults with active tuberculosis. Whole-study findings and limits: GEM motif frequencies gave over 55% accuracy; the GMM repertoire gave 80% to 90%.

On average around 95,000 T cells per donor were immunosequenced. To note about this clone: Its antigen is unknown.

This CDR3 comprises 12 residues. Germline CDR1 reads SGHAT; CDR2 reads FQNNGV. The V gene end was trimmed by 8 bases and the J gene end by 4 bases; junction bases not matched to a gene: 1. Sequencing used immunoSEQ multiplex PCR; TCRdb keeps in-frame clones, though not all of them. The sample has 30,000 or so clones; 95% to 96% are singletons. Sequences were obtained from PBMCs. This receptor was taken from a donor under 30 with latent tuberculosis or without tuberculosis infection. The chain uses TRBV11-2 and TRBJ2-7, with 11 nucleotides matching TRBD1. Here the CDR3 reads CASGTGGYEQYF. For the CDR3, the DNA is TGTGCCAGCGGGACAGGGGGGTACGAGCAGTACTTC.